The T cell receptor (beta chain) described here comes from a study of PD-1 blockade in classical Hodgkin lymphoma. Study findings and constraints: What drove the repertoire differences, possibly disease activity or prior therapy, has not been defined. Newly diagnosed patients were said to have less baseline TCR diversity than healthy donors did.

Using immunoSEQ multiplex PCR, the repertoire was profiled, and TCRdb retains in-frame clones only, with some absent. Altogether 45,000 to 50,000 clones are present, around 81% being singletons, with the ten largest covering 20% to 25%. V dropped 5 bases and J dropped 2 bases, with 13 bases sitting between them. Germline loops: CDR1 SGHRS, CDR2 YFSETQ. This CDR3 contains 14 residues. All patients relapsed after autologous stem cell transplantation, and brentuximab vedotin exposure varied. The patients, who had relapsed/refractory classical Hodgkin lymphoma, achieved best responses of complete response, partial response or progressive disease. Points on this clone: Its antigen is not identified.

V gene TRBV5-1 combines with J gene TRBJ1-2; D is unclear. Sequenced here: peripheral blood mononuclear cells (PBMCs), sampled before the second cycle of nivolumab. This receptor was taken from a human donor with classical Hodgkin lymphoma. CDR3 protein: CASREGQGNYGYTF. The CDR3 DNA sequence: TGCGCCAGCAGGGAAGGTCAAGGGAACTATGGCTACACCTTC.